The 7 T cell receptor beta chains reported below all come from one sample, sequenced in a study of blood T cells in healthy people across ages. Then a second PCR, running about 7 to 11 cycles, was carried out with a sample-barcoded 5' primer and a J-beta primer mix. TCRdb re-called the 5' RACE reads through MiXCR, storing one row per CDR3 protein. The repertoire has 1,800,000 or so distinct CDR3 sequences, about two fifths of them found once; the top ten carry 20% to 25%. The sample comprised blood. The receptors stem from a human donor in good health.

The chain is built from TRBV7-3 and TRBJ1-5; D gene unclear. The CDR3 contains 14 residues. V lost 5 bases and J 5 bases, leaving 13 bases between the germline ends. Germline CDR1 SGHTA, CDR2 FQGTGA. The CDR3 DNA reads TGTGCCAGCAGCCCCCTTAACAGCGATCAGCCCCAGCATTTT. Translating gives CASSPLNSDQPQHF.

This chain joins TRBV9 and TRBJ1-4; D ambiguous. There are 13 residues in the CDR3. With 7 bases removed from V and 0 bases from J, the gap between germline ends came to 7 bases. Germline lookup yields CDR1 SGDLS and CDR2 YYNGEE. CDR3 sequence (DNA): TGTGCCAGCTCTGGAACAACTAATGAAAAACTGTTTTTT. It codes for CASSGTTNEKLFF. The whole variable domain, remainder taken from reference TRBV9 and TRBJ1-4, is DSGVTQTPKHLITATGQRVTLRCSPRSGDLSVYWYQQSLDQGLQFLIQYYNGEERAKGNILERFSAQQFPDLHSELNLSSLELGDSALYFCASSGTTNEKLFFGSGTQLSVL.

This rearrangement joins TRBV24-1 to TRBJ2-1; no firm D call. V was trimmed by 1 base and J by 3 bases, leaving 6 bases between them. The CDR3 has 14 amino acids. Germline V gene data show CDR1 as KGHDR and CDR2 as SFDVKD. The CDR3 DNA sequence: TGTGCCACCAGTGATTTCGCTAACTACAATGAGCAGTTCTTC. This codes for CATSDFANYNEQFF.

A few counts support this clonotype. The chain's CDR3 is CASRMGQGSNYGYTF. The CDR3 region has the DNA TGTGCCAGCAGAATGGGACAGGGGTCTAACTATGGCTACACCTTC. This rearrangement joins TRBV25-1 to TRBJ1-2; TRBD1 agrees at 10 bases. V shed 6 bases, J shed 0 bases, and the junction held 4 bases outside the gene matches. This CDR3 has 15 residues. CDR1 is MGHDK, CDR2 SYGVNS, per germline.

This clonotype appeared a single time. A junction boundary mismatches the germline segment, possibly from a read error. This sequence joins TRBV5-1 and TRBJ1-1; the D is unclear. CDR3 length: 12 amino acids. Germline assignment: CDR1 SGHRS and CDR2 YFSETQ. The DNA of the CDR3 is TGCGCCGGCAGCTCGGGCTTGGGTGAAGCTTTCTTT. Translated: CAGSSGLGEAFF. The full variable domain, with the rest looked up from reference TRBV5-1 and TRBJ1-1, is KAGVTQTPRYLIKTRGQQVTLSCSPISGHRSVSWYQQTPGQGLQFLFEYFSETQRNKGNFPGRFSGRQFSNSRSEMNVSTLELGDSALYLCAGSSGLGEAFFGQGTRLTVV.

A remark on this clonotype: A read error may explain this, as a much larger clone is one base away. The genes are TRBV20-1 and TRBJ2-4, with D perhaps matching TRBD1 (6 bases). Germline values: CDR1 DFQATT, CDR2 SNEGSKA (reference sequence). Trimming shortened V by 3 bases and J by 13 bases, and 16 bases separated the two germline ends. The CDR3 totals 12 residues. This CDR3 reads CSARGAYNEQYF. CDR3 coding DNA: TGCAGTGCTAGGGGGGCGTACAATGAGCAGTACTTC.

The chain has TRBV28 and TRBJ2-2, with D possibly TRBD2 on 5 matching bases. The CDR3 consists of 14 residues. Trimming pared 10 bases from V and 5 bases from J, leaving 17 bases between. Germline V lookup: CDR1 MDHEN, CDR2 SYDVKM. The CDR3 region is CATSARGKTGELFF. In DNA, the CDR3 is TGTGCCACCTCGGCCCGGGGAAAAACCGGGGAGCTGTTTTTT.